The 6 T cell receptor beta chains reported below all come from one sample, sequenced in a study of beta chain features in type 1 diabetes. Every bit of the isolated RNA underwent reverse transcription, so sequencing read expressed TCRB transcripts. The repertoire was sequenced with immunoSEQ multiplex PCR; TCRdb's copy has only in-frame clones and lacks some. The sample contains over 150,000 clones, approximately 8.1% of which appear only once. Sequencing input: central memory CD4+ T cells from blood. The receptor source for this set is a man between 18 and 29 years old in good health.

This clone was counted between two and nine times. J is TRBJ1-1 and V is TRBV6-1, with 7 bases matching TRBD1. Germline lookup yields CDR1 MNHNS and CDR2 SASEGT. Trimming took 5 bases from V and 1 from J; bases not matched to a gene: 7. The CDR3 sequence is 15 residues long. The CDR3 region is CASSPMDRTNTEAFF. The CDR3 nucleotides read TGTGCCAGCAGTCCCATGGACAGGACGAACACTGAAGCTTTCTTT.

This clone was seen a handful of times. The chain links TRBV7-9 to TRBJ2-3; 9 nucleotides match TRBD1. This CDR3 has 16 residues. The V gene end was trimmed by 5 bases and the J gene end by 4 bases; junction bases not matched to a gene: 10. The germline gives CDR1 SEHNR, CDR2 FQNEAQ (reference sequence). In DNA, the CDR3 is TGTGCCAGCAGCAAAAACAGGGGGCGCGACGCAGATACGCAGTATTTT. Protein product: CASSKNRGRDADTQYF.

This clone was seen a handful of times. The chain combines TRBV5-1 with TRBJ2-6; D perhaps matches TRBD2 (5 bases). Deletions cut 2 bases from V and 4 bases from J, with 22 bases between. Germline CDR1 and CDR2: SGHRS and YFSETQ. CDR3 size: 19 residues. For the CDR3, the DNA is TGCGCCAGCAGCTTTCCCCAACGGAGGTCTGGGTACGGGGCCAACGTCCTGACTTTC. Amino acids: CASSFPQRRSGYGANVLTF.

This clone has just a few counts. The rearrangement links TRBV7-9 to TRBJ2-4; D is possibly TRBD1 (7 bases). The CDR3 spans 16 residues. V lost 5 bases and J 0 bases, leaving 14 bases between the germline ends. Germline loops: CDR1 SEHNR, CDR2 FQNEAQ (reference sequence). The CDR3 DNA sequence: TGTGCCAGCAGCCCCACGCAGGGGGGAGCCAAAAACATTCAGTACTTC. It specifies CASSPTQGGAKNIQYF.

The chain links TRBV7-9 to TRBJ2-1, with 7 bases lining up with TRBD2. With 6 bases clipped from V and 3 bases from J, the junction kept 11 bases outside the gene matches. This CDR3 is 16 amino acids long. Looked up from germline, CDR1 is SEHNR and CDR2 is FQNEAQ (reference sequence). CDR3 DNA: TGTGCCAGCAGACCTTTGAGGGACTATAGCTACAATGAGCAGTTCTTC. Translating gives CASRPLRDYSYNEQFF.

The chain is built from TRBV27 and TRBJ2-3; no firm D call. The CDR3 length is 13 residues. Germline V gene sequence: CDR1 MNHEY, CDR2 SMNVEV (reference sequence). V gave up 3 bases and J gave up 8 bases, with 12 bases separating them. The CDR3 DNA is TGTGCCAGCAGTTTTGGTTCCTCCAGTACGCAGTATTTT. It is translated as CASSFGSSSTQYF.